This is a list of T cell receptor beta chains from one sample in a study of blood T cell repertoires in COVID-19. The assay was immunoSEQ multiplex PCR, and TCRdb's table has in-frame clones only and misses some. The sample consists of about 20,000 clones, more than 85% of them appearing once. Sample: peripheral blood. These receptors all stem from a human donor in a cohort sampled during active COVID-19. Each CDR3 is given with its conserved first and last residue. Each record gives: V gene, clone size, D gene, J gene, CDR3 protein, CDR3 DNA. The D gene is left open where the match is weak. Size tells how often a clone was seen (once, few, many) or the class of an expanded clone, and some rows leave it out.

TRBV5-1	.	TRBD2	TRBJ2-5	CASSLDSGRQGETQYF	TGCGCCAGCAGCTTGGATAGCGGGAGGCAGGGAGAGACCCAGTACTTC
TRBV29-1	.	TRBD2	TRBJ2-2	CSVGLAANTGELFF	TGCAGCGTTGGCCTAGCGGCGAACACCGGGGAGCTGTTTTTT
TRBV5-1	.	.	TRBJ1-1	CASKGGDAEAFF	TGCGCCAGCAAGGGGGGGGACGCTGAAGCTTTCTTT
TRBV30	few	.	TRBJ1-1	CAWRRQANTEAFF	TGTGCCTGGAGGCGACAGGCAAACACTGAAGCTTTCTTT
TRBV6-5	.	.	TRBJ1-2	CASSYSSANYGYTF	TGTGCCAGCAGTTACTCGTCAGCTAACTATGGCTACACCTTC
TRBV29-1	.	.	TRBJ2-7	CSVADAAYEQYF	TGCAGCGTTGCAGACGCGGCCTACGAGCAGTACTTC
TRBV2	.	.	TRBJ1-6	CASSEGTAYNSPLHF	TGTGCCAGCAGTGAAGGGACAGCCTATAATTCACCCCTCCACTTT
TRBV19	.	.	TRBJ2-7	CASHYERGYEQYF	TGTGCCAGCCATTACGAAAGAGGGTACGAGCAGTACTTC
TRBV5-1	.	TRBD2	TRBJ2-3	CASSPAAGATDTQYF	TGCGCCAGCAGCCCCGCAGCGGGAGCCACAGATACGCAGTATTTT
TRBV24-1	.	.	TRBJ2-1	CATSQYNEQFF	TGTGCCACCAGCCAATACAATGAGCAGTTCTTC
TRBV5-1	.	TRBD2	TRBJ2-1	CASSLAPDLGTSGRVYEQFF	TGCGCCAGCAGCTTGGCGCCGGACCTAGGGACTAGCGGGAGGGTATATGAGCAGTTCTTC
TRBV6-5	.	TRBD1	TRBJ1-4	CASSGTGSTNEKLFF	TGTGCCAGCAGCGGGACAGGGTCAACTAATGAAAAACTGTTTTTT
TRBV5-1	.	TRBD2	TRBJ2-7	CASRDSAGGPYEQYF	TGCGCCAGCAGGGACTCGGCGGGAGGCCCCTACGAGCAGTACTTC
TRBV19	.	TRBD2	TRBJ2-2	CASSTRAGDITGELFF	TGTGCCAGTAGCACACGAGCGGGAGATATCACCGGGGAGCTGTTTTTT
TRBV29-1	.	.	TRBJ2-4	CSVEPGSGNIQYF	TGCAGCGTTGAACCCGGTAGCGGAAACATTCAGTACTTC
TRBV5-1	.	TRBD2	TRBJ2-5	CASSQSAGGLSETQYF	TGCGCCAGCAGCCAAAGCGCGGGAGGCCTGTCAGAGACCCAGTACTTC